This T cell receptor beta chain was recovered during a study of blood T cell repertoires in COVID-19. The wider study: Acute and convalescent COVID-19 specimens originated in the United States, Italy and Spain.

This clone was detected only once. This may be a read error: a much more frequent sequence differs by one nucleotide. Generated by immunoSEQ multiplex PCR, the TCRdb table keeps only in-frame clones and is missing some. The sample lists tens of thousands of clones, roughly 80% occurring once. Germline CDR1 and CDR2: LNHDA and SQIVND (reference sequence). The CDR3 consists of 17 residues. V gene TRBV19 combines with J gene TRBJ1-5; 7 bases match TRBD1. Sample: peripheral blood. This clonotype was obtained from a human donor in a cohort sampled during active COVID-19. The CDR3, as DNA: TGTACCAGTAGTCTCAGACAGGGCTTGGATAGCAATCAGCCCCAGCATTTT. Its translation: CTSSLRQGLDSNQPQHF.